This TCR beta chain was obtained from a study of blood T cell repertoires in COVID-19. About the research overall: Collection of acute and convalescent COVID-19 samples took place in the United States, Italy and Spain. In each case, the material was cDNA or gDNA derived from T cells, B-cell-depleted T cells, or PBMCs.

J gave up 2 bases and V 3 bases, and 11 bases lay outside the gene matches. The CDR3 consists of 18 residues. CDR1 is KGHDR and CDR2 is SFDVKD in the germline V gene. Assay used: immunoSEQ multiplex PCR; TCRdb lists only in-frame clones, some missing. The sample yields about 83,000 clones, around 80% seen once. The sequence came from a woman of 80 years or more with acute or convalescent COVID-19. Specimen: peripheral blood. The chain links TRBV24-1 to TRBJ2-2, with 7 bases matching TRBD1. The CDR3 reads CATSDDSEGQRNTGELFF. CDR3 in DNA: TGTGCCACCAGTGATGATTCTGAGGGACAGAGAAACACCGGGGAGCTGTTTTTT.